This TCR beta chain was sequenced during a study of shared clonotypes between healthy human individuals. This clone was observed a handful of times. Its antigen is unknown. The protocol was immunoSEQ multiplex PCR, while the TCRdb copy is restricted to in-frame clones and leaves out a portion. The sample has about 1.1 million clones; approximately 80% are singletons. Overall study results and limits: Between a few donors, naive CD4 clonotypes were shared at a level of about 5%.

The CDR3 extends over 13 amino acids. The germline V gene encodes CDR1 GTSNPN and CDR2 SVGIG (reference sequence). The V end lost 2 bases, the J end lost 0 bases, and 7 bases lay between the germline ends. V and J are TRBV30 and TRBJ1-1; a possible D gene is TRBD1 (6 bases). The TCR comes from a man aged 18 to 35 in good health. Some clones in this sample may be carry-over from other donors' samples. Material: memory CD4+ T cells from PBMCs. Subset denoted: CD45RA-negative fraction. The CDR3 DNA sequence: TGTGCCTGGAGTCAGGGGATGAACACTGAAGCTTTCTTT. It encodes CAWSQGMNTEAFF.